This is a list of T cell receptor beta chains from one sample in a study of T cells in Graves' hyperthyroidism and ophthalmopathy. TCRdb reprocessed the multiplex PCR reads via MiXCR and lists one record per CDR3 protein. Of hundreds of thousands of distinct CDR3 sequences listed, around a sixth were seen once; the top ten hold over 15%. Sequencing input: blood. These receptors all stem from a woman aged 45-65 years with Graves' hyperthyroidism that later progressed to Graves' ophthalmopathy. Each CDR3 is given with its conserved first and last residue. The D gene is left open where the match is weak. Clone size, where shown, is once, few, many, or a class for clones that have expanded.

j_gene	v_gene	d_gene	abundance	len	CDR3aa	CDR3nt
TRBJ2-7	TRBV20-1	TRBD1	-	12	CSAWTGGYEQYF	TGCAGTGCTTGGACAGGGGGCTACGAGCAGTACTTC
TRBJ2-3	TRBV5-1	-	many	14	CASRARGTSDTQYF	TGCGCCAGCAGAGCCCGAGGAACCTCAGATACGCAGTATTTT
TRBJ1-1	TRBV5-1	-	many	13	CASSLVFGAGAFF	TGCGCCAGCAGCTTGGTTTTCGGGGCGGGAGCTTTCTTT
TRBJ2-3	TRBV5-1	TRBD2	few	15	CASSSGTSRPDTQYF	TGCGCCAGCAGCTCCGGGACTAGCCGTCCAGATACGCAGTATTTT
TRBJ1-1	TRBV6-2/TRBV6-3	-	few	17	CASSYPISSGGGTEAFF	TGTGCCAGCAGTTACCCCATATCCTCAGGTGGAGGCACTGAAGCTTTCTTT
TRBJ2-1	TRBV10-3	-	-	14	CASRPRDSYNEQFF	TGTGCCTCCCGCCCCCGTGACAGCTACAATGAGCAGTTCTTC
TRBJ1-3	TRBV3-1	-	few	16	CASSQEEGLAGNTIYF	TGTGCCAGCAGCCAAGAAGAGGGGCTGGCTGGAAACACCATATATTTT
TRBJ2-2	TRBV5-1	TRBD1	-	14	CASSQDRPIGELFF	TGCGCCAGCAGCCAGGACAGGCCTATCGGGGAGCTGTTTTTT
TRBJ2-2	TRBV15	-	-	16	CATSRLGTADAGELFF	TGTGCCACCAGCAGGCTTGGGACGGCTGACGCCGGGGAGCTGTTTTTT
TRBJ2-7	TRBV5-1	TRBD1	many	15	CASSLVGTGVGEQYF	TGCGCCAGCAGCTTGGTCGGGACAGGCGTGGGCGAGCAGTACTTC